The 5 T cell receptor beta chains listed next were all sequenced from one sample in a study of cytomegalovirus exposure and HLA in healthy donors. The PCR employed 60 Vbeta primers together with 13 Jbeta primers. TCRdb's table, derived via immunoSEQ multiplex PCR, lists solely in-frame clones and lacks some. The sample has 100,000 to 150,000 clones; roughly 10% are singletons. Input material: PBMCs. The receptors stem from a woman younger than 35 in good health and CMV-seropositive.

The gene calls are TRBV7-9 and TRBJ2-4, with TRBD2 matching over 7 bases. The germline V gene encodes CDR1 SEHNR and CDR2 FQNEAQ (reference sequence). The CDR3 is made up of 17 amino acids. The V segment lost 1 base and the J segment 4 bases; nucleotides outside the gene matches: 10. The CDR3 loop reads CASSLGGLGLIKNIQYF. The CDR3 coding sequence is TGTGCCAGCAGCTTAGGAGGACTAGGTCTGATTAAAAACATTCAGTACTTC.

The CDR3, as DNA: TGCGCCAGCAGCTTGACTAGCGGGATTGAGGAGACCCAGTACTTC. As protein: CASSLTSGIEETQYF. The chain carries TRBV5-1 and TRBJ2-5, with 10 bases lining up with TRBD2. In germline, CDR1 is SGHRS, CDR2 YFSETQ. Unmatched junction bases numbered 5, after V lost 1 base and J lost 5 bases. The CDR3 length is 15 residues.

V is TRBV28 and J is TRBJ1-3, with D tentatively TRBD1 (5 bases). Germline V CDR1 and CDR2: MDHEN, SYDVKM. V lost 5 bases, J lost 4 bases, and 15 bases lay in between. The CDR3 has 15 residues. CDR3 amino acids: CASSPSGLPGNTIYF. The DNA of the CDR3 is TGTGCCAGCAGTCCGTCGGGACTTCCCGGAAACACCATATATTTT. The full variable domain, completed using reference TRBV28 and TRBJ1-3, is DVKVTQSSRYLVKRTGEKVFLECVQDMDHENMFWYRQDPGLGLRLIYFSYDVKMKEKGDIPEGYSVSREKKERFSLILESASTNQTSMYLCASSPSGLPGNTIYFGEGSWLTVV.

This chain joins TRBV7-2 and TRBJ2-1; TRBD2 matches at 9 bases. The CDR3 loop spans 15 amino acids. Germline CDR1 and CDR2: SGHTA and FQGNSA. Losses at the gene ends were 5 bases for V and 2 bases for J; bases not matched to a gene: 4. In DNA, the CDR3 is TGTGCCAGCAGCCAGTTAGCGGGGGCCTACAATGAGCAGTTCTTC. It encodes CASSQLAGAYNEQFF.

This chain joins TRBV6-6 and TRBJ2-1; 7 bases match TRBD2. V trimming: 5 bases; J trimming: 4 bases; junction bases outside the gene matches: 8. CDR3 length: 15 amino acids. Germline CDR1 MNHNY, CDR2 SVGAGI (reference sequence). CDR3 residues: CASSNLADEYNEQFF. In nucleotides, the CDR3 is TGTGCCAGCAGTAATCTAGCGGACGAGTACAATGAGCAGTTCTTC.